This TCR beta chain was sequenced during a study of cytomegalovirus exposure and HLA in healthy donors. Study details: Most genotyped donors, roughly 80% of about 400, had Caucasian-associated genetic ancestry.

The PCR was carried out with 60 Vbeta primers and 13 Jbeta primers. Method: immunoSEQ multiplex PCR; TCRdb's copy keeps in-frame clones and lacks some. In the table there are tens of thousands of clones, 62% of which are singletons. Remarks on this clone: What it recognizes is unknown.

Whole-study results and caveats: Earlier analysis looked at TCR beta V segments, and most were productive about 87% or about 30% of the time.

This CDR3 has 16 amino acids. After removal of 0 bases from V and 1 base from J, the junction contained 5 bases not matched to a gene. Germline V gives CDR1 LGHNA, CDR2 YSLEER. This TCR derives from a male donor in good health and CMV-seropositive. The rearrangement joins TRBV4-3 to TRBJ2-7; TRBD2 agrees at 8 bases. The specimen sequenced was PBMCs. The CDR3, as DNA: TGCGCCAGCAGCCAAGATCGCGCGGGGGGATCCTACGAGCAGTACTTC. Translated, it gives CASSQDRAGGSYEQYF.